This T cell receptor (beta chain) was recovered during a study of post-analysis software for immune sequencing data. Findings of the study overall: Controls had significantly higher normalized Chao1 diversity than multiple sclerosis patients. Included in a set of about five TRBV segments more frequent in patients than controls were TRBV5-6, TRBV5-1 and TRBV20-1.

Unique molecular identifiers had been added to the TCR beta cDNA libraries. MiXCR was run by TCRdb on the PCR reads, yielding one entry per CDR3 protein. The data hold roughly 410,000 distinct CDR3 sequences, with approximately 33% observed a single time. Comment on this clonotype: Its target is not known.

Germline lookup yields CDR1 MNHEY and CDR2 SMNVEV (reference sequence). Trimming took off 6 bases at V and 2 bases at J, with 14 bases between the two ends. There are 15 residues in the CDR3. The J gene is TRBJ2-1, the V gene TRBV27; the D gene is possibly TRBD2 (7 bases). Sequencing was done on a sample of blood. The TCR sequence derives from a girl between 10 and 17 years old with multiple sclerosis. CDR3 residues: CASSPRGATYNEQFF. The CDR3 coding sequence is TGTGCCAGCAGCCCACGGGGGGCCACCTACAATGAGCAGTTCTTC.